The sequence of this T cell receptor beta chain was determined in a study of PD-L1 blockade in urothelial cancer. Study-wide background: Men with urothelial cancer arising in the bladder made up about 85% of the roughly 29 patients. Analyzed time points were 3 weeks (second dose) and 6 weeks after therapy began. Per blood sample, T cells had a median of roughly 150,000.

Profiled with immunoSEQ multiplex PCR; TCRdb holds only in-frame clones, not every one. The sample contains tens of thousands of clones, over 75% of which appear only once. Patients yielded 1 to 8 samples each, pretreatment and on-treatment. CDR3 length equals 11 residues. CDR1 GTSNPN and CDR2 SVGIG come from the germline V gene (reference sequence). Trimming stripped 3 bases from V and 8 bases from J, with 10 bases between. This clone was counted a single time. This sequence was found in an older man with urothelial cancer. The V call is TRBV30, the J call TRBJ1-2, with D uncertain. The sequenced sample was PBMCs, obtained around atezolizumab (anti-PD-L1) treatment. CDR3 in DNA: TGTGCCTGGAGCCCCCTATGGGGCTACACCTTC. Translated: CAWSPLWGYTF. The full variable domain, completed using reference TRBV30 and TRBJ1-2, is SQTIHQWPATLVQPVGSPLSLECTVEGTSNPNLYWYRQAAGRGLQLLFYSVGIGQISSEVPQNLSASRPQDRQFILSSKKLLLSDSGFYLCAWSPLWGYTFGSGTRLTVV.